A selection of T cell receptor beta chains follows, all from one sample in a study of T cell changes during pregnancy in multiple sclerosis. Only in-frame clones appear in the TCRdb table, and some are missing; sequencing was by immunoSEQ multiplex PCR. The table shows some 60,000 clones, with about 90% occurring only once. The specimen was peripheral blood, collected in the second trimester of pregnancy. These receptors originate from a female donor in good health, enrolled as a control in a pregnancy study. Both conserved end residues are part of each CDR3. A D gene is named only where the DNA matches it firmly. Size is omitted from some rows. Given values are once, few, many or a class for expanded clones.

>.|.|TRBJ2-7|TRBV2
TGTGCCAGCAGTGAAGCGCTTGGGGGCCCCTACGAGCAGTACTTC
CASSEALGGPYEQYF
>.|.|TRBJ2-7|TRBV7-2
TGTGCCAGCAGCCCTGGACCGGGAGCCGCGAGGCTTGGCGAGCAGTACTTC
CASSPGPGAARLGEQYF
>TRBD1|.|TRBJ1-4|TRBV6-5
TGTGCCAGCAGGCTGGCAGGGGGAGAAGAAAAACTGTTTTTT
CASRLAGGEEKLFF
>.|.|TRBJ2-6|TRBV7-9
TGTGCCAGCAGCTCGTCTGGGGCCAACGTCCTGACTTTC
CASSSSGANVLTF
>TRBD1|.|TRBJ1-2|TRBV6-5
TGTGCCAGCACGACAGGGTTCTTCTATGGCTACACCTTC
CASTTGFFYGYTF
>TRBD1|once|TRBJ1-4|TRBV7-9
TGTGCCAGCAGCTTCACAGGGGGCGCGGTCCCTGAAAAACTGTTTTTT
CASSFTGGAVPEKLFF
>.|.|TRBJ2-3|TRBV19
TGTGCCAGTAGCATGGGGGGACTTGGAACAGATACGCAGTATTTT
CASSMGGLGTDTQYF
>TRBD1|.|TRBJ1-1|TRBV27
TGTGCCAGCAGCATTTGGACCGGGACAGAGGCTTTCTTT
CASSIWTGTEAFF
>TRBD2|.|TRBJ2-5|TRBV6-5
TGTGCCAGCAGTTCCCCGGGGCGGGGGGAGACCCAGTACTTC
CASSSPGRGETQYF
>TRBD2|.|TRBJ2-1|TRBV28
TGTGCCAGCAGTTCTGGAATGACTAGCCCCTACAATGAGCAGTTCTTC
CASSSGMTSPYNEQFF
>TRBD1|.|TRBJ1-3|TRBV4-2
TGTGCCAGCAGCCAGCAGGGGGCTGGAAACACCATATATTTT
CASSQQGAGNTIYF
>TRBD2|.|TRBJ2-1|TRBV7-9
TGTGCCAGCAGCCGCCTAGCGGAAAGCTCCTACAATGAGCAGTTCTTC
CASSRLAESSYNEQFF
>.|.|TRBJ2-7|TRBV7-9
TGTGCCAGCAGCTCGGTTTCGGGAATCTCCTACGAGCAGTACTTC
CASSSVSGISYEQYF
>.|.|TRBJ2-2|TRBV6-1
TGTGCCAGCAGTGAGACTGGCACCGGGGAGCTGTTTTTT
CASSETGTGELFF
>.|.|TRBJ1-2|TRBV9
TGTGCCAGCAGCGCAAGGGGTGGCTACACCTTC
CASSARGGYTF
>.|few|TRBJ1-6|TRBV30
TGTGCCTGGAGTAAGGGGGTTAATAATTCACCCCTCCACTTT
CAWSKGVNNSPLHF
>TRBD1|.|TRBJ1-4|TRBV5-1
TGCGCCAGCAGCTTTGGTACAGGGGTGGATGAAAAACTGTTTTTT
CASSFGTGVDEKLFF
>TRBD2|.|TRBJ2-5|TRBV7-3
TGTGCCAGCAGCAGCGCCGGGGGGGGACAGACCCAGTACTTC
CASSSAGGGQTQYF
>.|.|TRBJ2-3|TRBV7-2
TGTGCCAGCAGGTCCGCGTATGGGGCGTTGGGTACGCAGTATTTT
CASRSAYGALGTQYF
>.|once|TRBJ2-7|TRBV19
TGTGCCACTGGTTCCCCGGCGGCCTACGAGCAGTACTTC
CATGSPAAYEQYF
>TRBD1|once|TRBJ2-7|TRBV25-1
TGTGCCGTCCAGGACAGGGCCTACGAGCAGTACTTC
CAVQDRAYEQYF
>TRBD1|.|TRBJ1-3|TRBV15
TGTGCCACCAGCACCCTTCGACAGGGGGCAGCTGGAAACACCATATATTTT
CATSTLRQGAAGNTIYF
>.|.|TRBJ1-1|TRBV10-3
TGTGCCATCAGTGAGTCTTTGGCCACTGAAGCTTTCTTT
CAISESLATEAFF
>.|.|TRBJ2-7|TRBV10-2
TGCGCCAGCGTGTCGGGAGCTGAAGTTGGGGAGCAGTACTTC
CASVSGAEVGEQYF
>TRBD2|.|TRBJ2-1|TRBV6-5
TGTGCCAGCAGTTACCTTGCCGGGACTAGCTACAATGAGCAGTTCTTC
CASSYLAGTSYNEQFF
>.|.|TRBJ2-3|TRBV4-1
TGCGCCAGCAGCCATCTGGCGGGGTTATCCACGGATACGCAGTATTTT
CASSHLAGLSTDTQYF
>.|.|TRBJ2-7|TRBV15
TGTGCCACCAGCAGAGTAGACAGCGGGTACGAGCAGTACTTC
CATSRVDSGYEQYF
>.|.|TRBJ2-7|TRBV5-1
TGCGCCAGCAGCCCGCCGGGACACCTCTACGAGCAGTACTTC
CASSPPGHLYEQYF